Sequencing of this TCR beta chain was carried out in a study of T cell responses to AZD1222 COVID-19 vaccine. Study-level points and caveats: Nearly half of spike-specific TCRs reportedly target variant regions that are unmutated in the B.1.351 and B.1.1.7 variants. The peak T cell response came first, and repertoires were sampled only after it. Dominant at 160-218 and 743-854, vaccine-associated CD4 TCRs also spanned spike. Spike-specific TCRs gained breadth and depth after people received two AZD1222 doses.

The CDR3 runs to 12 residues. V was shortened by 1 base and J by 11 bases, with 10 bases between the two germline ends. CDR1 and CDR2 from the germline V gene are LGHDT and YNNKEL (reference sequence). Remarks on this clone: Its target is not known.

The assay was immunoSEQ multiplex PCR, and TCRdb's table has in-frame clones only and misses some. This sample has about 110,000 clones, with around 90% found just once. This TCR was sampled from an adult who received the AZD1222 COVID-19 vaccine. The sequences come from peripheral blood, collected 28 days after the second AZD1222 dose. The chain employs TRBV3-1 (or the pseudogene TRBV3-2) and TRBJ2-3; TRBD2 is a possible D gene (6 bases). DNA for the CDR3: TGTGCCAGCAGCCAAGCCGGGACTGTGCAGTATTTT. It encodes CASSQAGTVQYF.